This TCR beta chain is drawn from a study of blood T cell repertoires in COVID-19. Background on the study: The study drew acute and convalescent COVID-19 samples from the United States, Italy and Spain. From T cells, B-cell-depleted T cells, or PBMCs came the material, which was cDNA or gDNA.

Per the study methods: How many nucleated cells were present was estimated from reference gene primer amplification. Method: immunoSEQ multiplex PCR; TCRdb's copy keeps in-frame clones and lacks some. V and J calls and clone size are as listed in that table; D and trimming were resolved from the DNA. This sample has approximately 120,000 clones, with 86% found just once. The CDR3 totals 17 residues. CDR1 is MGHRA, CDR2 YSYEKL, per germline. V was shortened by 1 base and J by 0 bases, with 13 bases between the two germline ends. Sequencing used peripheral blood. The rearrangement joins TRBV4-1 to TRBJ1-5; TRBD1 might be the D (5 bases). The sequence derives from a human donor in a cohort sampled during active COVID-19. The CDR3 loop is CASSQVSPGLSNQPQHF. The DNA of the CDR3 is TGCGCCAGCAGCCAAGTTTCCCCAGGGCTTAGCAATCAGCCCCAGCATTTT.